Shown below are 10 T cell receptor beta chains from a single sample sequenced in a study of chemoradiotherapy in HPV16-positive cancers. TCRdb keeps only in-frame clones here, not all; method: immunoSEQ multiplex PCR. Altogether over 7,000 clones are present, roughly nine tenths being singletons, with the ten largest covering about 4%. This specimen was taken from a patient who underwent chemoradiotherapy. All receptors come from a human donor with HPV-associated anogenital cancer.

V usage is TRBV7-9 and J usage is TRBJ1-4; D unresolved. This CDR3 contains 14 residues. V lost 2 bases and J lost 0, with 4 bases in between. Germline-derived CDR1 and CDR2 are SEHNR and FQNEAQ (reference sequence). As DNA, the CDR3 is TGTGCCAGCAGCTTAAGTGCAACTAATGAAAAACTGTTTTTT. This encodes CASSLSATNEKLFF.

V usage is TRBV5-6 and J usage is TRBJ1-3, with 9 bases fitting TRBD1. Per germline, CDR1 SGHDT and CDR2 YYEEEE. The CDR3 loop spans 14 amino acids. Germline trimming cut 4 bases from V and 2 bases from J; bases unmatched to any gene: 1. CDR3: CASSRQGAGNTIYF. The DNA for the CDR3 is TGTGCCAGCAGCCGACAGGGGGCTGGAAACACCATATATTTT.

Remarks on this clone: Its ends do not fully match the called genes, so a read error is possible. The CDR3 bases are TGCGCCAGCAGAGAGTCGGGGGGAAGCACCGGGGAGCTGTTTTTT. Its protein is CASRESGGSTGELFF. The chain recombines TRBV10-2 with TRBJ2-2; 7 positions match TRBD2. CDR3 length: 15 amino acids. From germline, CDR1 is WSHSY and CDR2 SAAADI.

The rearrangement links TRBV19 to TRBJ2-7, with D hard to call. The germline V gene encodes CDR1 LNHDA and CDR2 SQIVND (reference sequence). The CDR3 totals 14 residues. V lost 2 bases to trimming and J lost 6 bases, with 14 bases between them. CDR3 amino acids: CASSIIPRSGEQYF. CDR3 DNA: TGTGCCAGTAGTATAATCCCACGGAGTGGCGAGCAGTACTTC.

The rearrangement links TRBV29-1 to TRBJ1-1, with D perhaps matching TRBD1 (5 bases). CDR3 length: 14 residues. Per germline, CDR1 SQVTM and CDR2 ANQGSEA. Trimming removed 5 bases at V and 5 bases at J, with 18 bases between. The CDR3 here is CSVSHGGLVTEAFF. CDR3 DNA sequence: TGCAGCGTTTCCCACGGGGGGTTGGTAACTGAAGCTTTCTTT. The full variable domain, with the rest looked up from reference TRBV29-1 and TRBJ1-1, is SAVISQKPSRDICQRGTSLTIQCQVDSQVTMMFWYRQQPGQSLTLIATANQGSEATYESGFVIDKFPISRPNLTFSTLTVSNMSPEDSSIYLCSVSHGGLVTEAFFGQGTRLTVV.

J is TRBJ1-1 and V is TRBV5-1; D gene uncertain. Looked up from germline, CDR1 is SGHRS and CDR2 is YFSETQ. Trimming cost V 0 bases and J 1 base, with 13 bases left between them. This CDR3 region has 16 residues. The CDR3 bases are TGCGCCAGCAGCTTGGCCAGCGGACGGGCGAACACTGAAGCTTTCTTT. Translating it yields CASSLASGRANTEAFF.

The chain couples TRBV6-1 to TRBJ2-1, with 13 bases fitting TRBD2. The V and J ends lost 4 bases and 9 bases, in that order; junction bases with no gene match: 6. CDR3 size: 15 residues. Looked up from germline, CDR1 is MNHNS and CDR2 is SASEGT. This CDR3 is CASSGTSGSGSEQFF. The CDR3 bases are TGTGCCAGCAGTGGGACTAGCGGGAGCGGAAGTGAGCAGTTCTTC.

The V call is TRBV19, the J call TRBJ2-2; 14 nucleotides line up with TRBD2. CDR1 is LNHDA and CDR2 is SQIVND in the germline V gene (reference sequence). This CDR3 is 20 amino acids long. The ends lost 7 bases at V and 4 bases at J; junction bases unmatched: 17. The CDR3, as DNA: TGTGCCAGTACCTTTGTGGGGGGGCCCGGACTAGCGGGAGGCACCGGGGAGCTGTTTTTT. This translates into CASTFVGGPGLAGGTGELFF.

This clone was picked up one time. V usage is TRBV5-1 and J usage is TRBJ1-1; possibly TRBD1 for D (6 bases). V was trimmed by 1 base and J by 4 bases, leaving 14 bases between them. CDR1 is SGHRS and CDR2 is YFSETQ in the germline V gene. The CDR3 loop spans 15 amino acids. CDR3 nucleotide sequence: TGCGCCAGCAGCTTGACCTCCAGGGGAGGCACTGAAGCTTTCTTT. Protein sequence: CASSLTSRGGTEAFF.

CDR3 nucleotides: TGCGCCAGCAGCCAAGATTATGGGACAGGATACGACCAGCCCCAGCATTTT. Translated, it gives CASSQDYGTGYDQPQHF. J is TRBJ1-5 and V is TRBV4-1, with 8 bases fitting TRBD1. CDR3 size: 17 residues. V shed 0 bases and J 7 bases; nucleotides not matched to a gene: 11. Germline CDR1 and CDR2: MGHRA and YSYEKL.